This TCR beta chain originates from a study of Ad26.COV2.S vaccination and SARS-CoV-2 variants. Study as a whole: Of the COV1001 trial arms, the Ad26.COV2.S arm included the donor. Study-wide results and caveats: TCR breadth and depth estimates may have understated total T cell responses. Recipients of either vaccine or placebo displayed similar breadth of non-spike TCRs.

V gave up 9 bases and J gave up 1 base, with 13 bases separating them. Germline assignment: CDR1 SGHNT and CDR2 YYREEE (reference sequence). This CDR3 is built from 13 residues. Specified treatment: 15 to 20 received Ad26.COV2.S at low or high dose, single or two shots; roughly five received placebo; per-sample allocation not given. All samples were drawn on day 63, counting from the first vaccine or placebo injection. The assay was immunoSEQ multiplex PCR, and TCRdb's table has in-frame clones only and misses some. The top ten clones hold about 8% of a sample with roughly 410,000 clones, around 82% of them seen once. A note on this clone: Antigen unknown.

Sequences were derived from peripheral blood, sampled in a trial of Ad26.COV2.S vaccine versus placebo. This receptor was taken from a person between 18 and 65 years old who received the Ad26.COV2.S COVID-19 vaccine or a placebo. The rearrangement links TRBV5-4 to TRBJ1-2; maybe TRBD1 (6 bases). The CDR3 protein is CATRGGINYGYTF. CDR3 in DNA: TGTGCCACCAGAGGGGGGATTAACTATGGCTACACCTTC. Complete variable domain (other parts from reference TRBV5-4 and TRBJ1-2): ETGVTQSPTHLIKTRGQQVTLRCSSQSGHNTVSWYQQALGQGPQFIFQYYREEENGRGNFPPRFSGLQFPNYSSELNVNALELDDSALYLCATRGGINYGYTFGSGTRLTVV.